This TCR delta chain was sequenced in a study of Vδ1+ human thymocytes. As concerns this clone: Its antigen is currently unknown.

CDR3 length equals 22 residues. Trimming cost V 3 bases and J 1 base; bases outside gene matches: 21. CDR1 and CDR2 from the germline V gene are TSWWSYY and QGS. Sequences come from RNA converted to cDNA by reverse transcription. CDR3 amplicons came from multiplex PCR with pooled V-gene forward and constant-region reverse primers. TCRdb called clones from the multiplex PCR reads again using CATT. The data hold under 85,000 delta-chain clones, with 30% to 40% observed a single time. General observations from the study: Unlike peripheral blood Vdelta1+ controls, thymic delta-chain sequences included approximately 20% Vdelta2 and few Vdelta3. Thymic TRG and TRD repertoires appeared highly polyclonal, with Gaussian CDR3 length distributions. Many TRG clonotypes were shared between donors; TRD repertoires were essentially private. Bulk data may be misread because of unexpected Vdelta2 sequences.

The rearrangement joins TRDV1 to TRDJ1; TRDD3 matches 12 bases. This receptor was identified in a boy in the first two years of life who had congenital heart surgery. Sequencing was done on a sample of Vdelta1+ gamma-delta thymocytes from the thymus. The subset is: FACS-sorted CD3+ TCRalphabeta- TCRVdelta1+ TCRVdelta2- thymocytes. CDR3 in amino acids: CALGEVFLRRLGDTQCTDKLIF. DNA of the CDR3: TGTGCTCTTGGGGAGGTGTTCCTACGAAGACTGGGGGATACTCAGTGCACCGATAAACTCATCTTT.